These T cell receptor beta chains were read from a single sample in a study of blood T cell repertoires in COVID-19. Only in-frame clones appear in the TCRdb table, and some are missing; sequencing was by immunoSEQ multiplex PCR. This sample has approximately 80,000 clones, with around 90% found just once. The sample taken for sequencing was peripheral blood. Source of these receptors: a woman in her forties or fifties in a cohort sampled during active COVID-19. Each CDR3 is given with its conserved first and last residue.

v_gene	j_gene	CDR3aa
TRBV6-4	TRBJ2-3	CASSDSTTSGSGADTQYF
TRBV19	TRBJ2-7	CASNPGQGYEQYF
TRBV15	TRBJ2-7	CATSKAESYEQYF
TRBV11-1	TRBJ1-1	CASSATGAGMNTEAFF
TRBV6-1	TRBJ1-3	CASSEGSGHGNTIYF
TRBV7-3	TRBJ2-1	CASSFQGMHEQFF
TRBV2	TRBJ2-1	CASILAGGGNEQFF
TRBV6-5	TRBJ2-1	CASSYSTAGGYNEQFF
TRBV12-3/TRBV12-4	TRBJ2-7	CASSLLGAYEQYF
TRBV29-1	TRBJ2-7	CSVLRNYEQYF
TRBV12-2	TRBJ1-1	CASRSPSGMNTEAFF
TRBV9	TRBJ2-1	CASSVGGTSGFTYNEQFF
TRBV28	TRBJ1-2	CASSVPQGAPSYTF
TRBV6-4	TRBJ2-2	CASSLEFTGELFF
TRBV10-3	TRBJ2-5	CAISAGGAVETQYF
TRBV19	TRBJ2-2	CASSLRDRGLANTGELFF
TRBV30	TRBJ1-2	CAWSVTGGGSGYTF
TRBV24-1	TRBJ2-7	CATSDPGTSGRGEQYF
TRBV4-2	TRBJ1-2	CASSQEGAYLGGYTF
TRBV6-1	TRBJ1-5	CASSEGPFRGNQPQHF
TRBV18	TRBJ2-5	CASSPPGTAQETQYF
TRBV25-1	TRBJ1-2	CASSALRDRGFLRYGYTF
TRBV15	TRBJ1-3	CATSSQTGGNTIYF
TRBV19	TRBJ1-5	CASSIDRQGAQPQHF
TRBV11-3	TRBJ2-1	CASSLVGDEQFF
TRBV11-2	TRBJ2-7	CASSPGGGRQEQYF
TRBV28	TRBJ2-4	CASSLAGGKGNIQYF
TRBV27	TRBJ1-2	CASRQPSDRAGGYTF